This note documents a single TCR beta chain sequence. Seattle patient enrollment occurred during active infection, with longitudinal follow-up thereafter. Original methodology: From reference gene primer amplification, estimates of nucleated cell counts were derived. Method: immunoSEQ multiplex PCR; TCRdb's copy keeps in-frame clones and lacks some. D and trimming were read from the DNA, whereas the V and J calls and clone size are those reported in that table. Of approximately 480,000 clones listed, roughly 87% were seen once; the top ten hold roughly 0.92%. This entry belongs to a study of blood T cell repertoires in COVID-19. In the study overall: The origin of the acute and convalescent COVID-19 samples was the United States, Italy and Spain.

The CDR3 runs 14 residues. Trimming at V came to 4 bases and at J to 6 bases, leaving 3 bases not matched to a gene. Per the germline V gene, CDR1 is LGHDT and CDR2 is YNNKEL (reference sequence). Source material: peripheral blood. This receptor was obtained from a man in his late teens or twenties with COVID-19, enrolled during active disease. The chain is built from TRBV3-1 (or the pseudogene TRBV3-2) and TRBJ1-4; 9 bases match TRBD1. The chain's CDR3 is CASSRTGEDEKLFF. The DNA of the CDR3 is TGTGCCAGCAGCCGGACAGGGGAGGATGAAAAACTGTTTTTT.